The present T cell receptor beta chain was sequenced within a study of T cell repertoires in cytomegalovirus infection. Study-wide background: It was the public TCR beta signatures that indicated both CMV infection and matching HLA type.

This clonotype came up many times. As yet, its antigen is unknown. The junction shows a germline mismatch at one end, possibly a read error. TCRdb re-derived calls from the reads in MiXCR, one entry per CDR3 protein. The table lists approximately 500,000 distinct CDR3 sequences, around 27% of them singletons. General observations from the study: Frequencies of public TCR beta families were cumulated, and this identified carriers of CMV plus the relevant HLA. CMV-specific TCR beta clonotypes restricted by HLA-C were the ones dominating the ex vivo response.

CDR3 length: 13 residues. CDR1 SSHAT and CDR2 FNYEAQ come from the germline V gene (reference sequence). The sequencing sample was made of PBMCs. This TCR derives from a human donor in good health (CMV status not recorded). Some clones in this sample may be carry-over from other donors' samples. The chain has TRBV7-7 and TRBJ2-5; D might be TRBD2 (6 bases). This chain's CDR3 is CASSLDRGETQYF. The CDR3 DNA reads as TGTGCTAGCAGCTTAGATCGGGGGGAGACCCAGTACTTC.